A selection of T cell receptor beta chains follows, all from one sample in a study of control samples from healthy donors and cancer patients. TCRdb's copy holds only in-frame clones and misses some; the assay was immunoSEQ multiplex PCR. This table holds under 150,000 clones, more than 70% found once. Sequences were obtained from blood. The receptors here all came from a man in his 60s in good health. Each CDR3 is given with its conserved first and last residue. The D gene is left open where the match is weak. The size field is filled for only some rows; it gives once, few, many or a size class.

j_call: TRBJ2-3; d_call: TRBD2; clone_size: -; v_call: TRBV9; cdr3_nt: TGTGCCAGCAGCCTGCCCCCCGGGACTAGCGGGGGGGCGTTACCCACAGATACGCAGTATTTT; cdr3_aa: CASSLPPGTSGGALPTDTQYF
j_call: TRBJ1-1; d_call: -; clone_size: -; v_call: TRBV20-1; cdr3_nt: TGCAGTGCTAGTACGACAGTGAACACTGAAGCTTTCTTT; cdr3_aa: CSASTTVNTEAFF
j_call: TRBJ1-2; d_call: TRBD1; clone_size: -; v_call: TRBV19; cdr3_nt: TGTGCCAGTAGGACAGGGGGCAGCTATGGCTACACCTTC; cdr3_aa: CASRTGGSYGYTF
j_call: TRBJ2-4; d_call: -; clone_size: -; v_call: TRBV19; cdr3_nt: TGTGCCAGTAGTATAGATCTGGGCACAGAAGGAAACATTCAGTACTTC; cdr3_aa: CASSIDLGTEGNIQYF
j_call: TRBJ1-1; d_call: TRBD1; clone_size: -; v_call: TRBV6-5; cdr3_nt: TGTGCCAGCAGTTACCAAGGACAGGGGGCCGCTGAAGCTTTCTTT; cdr3_aa: CASSYQGQGAAEAFF
j_call: TRBJ1-6; d_call: TRBD1; clone_size: -; v_call: TRBV28; cdr3_nt: TGTGCCAGCAGTTTTTACCCCAATCGACAGGGTGGGAATTCACCCCTCCACTTT; cdr3_aa: CASSFYPNRQGGNSPLHF
j_call: TRBJ2-7; d_call: TRBD1; clone_size: once; v_call: TRBV29-1; cdr3_nt: TGCAGCGTTGAAAGGGACAGGGGCTACGAGCAGTACTTC; cdr3_aa: CSVERDRGYEQYF
j_call: TRBJ1-6; d_call: -; clone_size: -; v_call: TRBV6-5; cdr3_nt: TGTGCCAGCAAAACGGGTAGCTCCTATAATTCACCCCTCCACTTT; cdr3_aa: CASKTGSSYNSPLHF
j_call: TRBJ1-5; d_call: -; clone_size: -; v_call: TRBV18; cdr3_nt: TGTGCCAGCTCACGTAGGACAGACAATCAGCCCCAGCATTTT; cdr3_aa: CASSRRTDNQPQHF
j_call: TRBJ1-4; d_call: -; clone_size: -; v_call: TRBV19; cdr3_nt: TGTGCCAGTAGGCGGGATGACCTTAGGAGAGAAAAACTGTTTTTT; cdr3_aa: CASRRDDLRREKLFF
j_call: TRBJ1-6; d_call: -; clone_size: -; v_call: TRBV3-1/TRBV3-2; cdr3_nt: TGTGCCAGCAGCCCTAATAGTGGTTCACCCCTCCACTTT; cdr3_aa: CASSPNSGSPLHF
j_call: TRBJ2-7; d_call: -; clone_size: -; v_call: TRBV11-2; cdr3_nt: TGTGCCAGCAGCTTGGGAGGGACAGTCTACGAGCAGTACTTC; cdr3_aa: CASSLGGTVYEQYF
j_call: TRBJ1-6; d_call: TRBD1; clone_size: -; v_call: TRBV7-3; cdr3_nt: TGTGCCAGCAGCCCGGGACAGGCTAATTCACCCCTCCACTTT; cdr3_aa: CASSPGQANSPLHF
j_call: TRBJ1-2; d_call: TRBD1; clone_size: -; v_call: TRBV12-3/TRBV12-4; cdr3_nt: TGTGCCAGCAGTTTGACAGGGGGCCATGGCTACACCTTC; cdr3_aa: CASSLTGGHGYTF
j_call: TRBJ1-6; d_call: -; clone_size: -; v_call: TRBV6-4; cdr3_nt: TGTGCCAGCAGTCGGGGGGGGTCAAGGTCACCCCTCCACTTT; cdr3_aa: CASSRGGSRSPLHF
j_call: TRBJ1-2; d_call: -; clone_size: -; v_call: TRBV7-8; cdr3_nt: TGTGCCAGCAGCTTAAGGACGGACTATGGCTACACCTTC; cdr3_aa: CASSLRTDYGYTF
j_call: TRBJ1-6; d_call: -; clone_size: -; v_call: TRBV4-3; cdr3_nt: TGCGCCAGCAGCCAAGAACGGGGAATGGATTCACCCCTCCACTTT; cdr3_aa: CASSQERGMDSPLHF
j_call: TRBJ2-3; d_call: -; clone_size: -; v_call: TRBV19; cdr3_nt: TGTGCCAGTACCTCCCCCCAGAGGGGCGTTGGGACAGATACGCAGTATTTT; cdr3_aa: CASTSPQRGVGTDTQYF
j_call: TRBJ1-1; d_call: -; clone_size: -; v_call: TRBV19; cdr3_nt: TGTGCCAGCTCTATGATCCCCTGGGGCAGAAACACTGAAGCTTTCTTT; cdr3_aa: CASSMIPWGRNTEAFF
j_call: TRBJ1-6; d_call: -; clone_size: -; v_call: TRBV28; cdr3_nt: TGTGCCAGCAGTCCCCTGGGGGCGCAGAATTCACCCCTCCACTTT; cdr3_aa: CASSPLGAQNSPLHF